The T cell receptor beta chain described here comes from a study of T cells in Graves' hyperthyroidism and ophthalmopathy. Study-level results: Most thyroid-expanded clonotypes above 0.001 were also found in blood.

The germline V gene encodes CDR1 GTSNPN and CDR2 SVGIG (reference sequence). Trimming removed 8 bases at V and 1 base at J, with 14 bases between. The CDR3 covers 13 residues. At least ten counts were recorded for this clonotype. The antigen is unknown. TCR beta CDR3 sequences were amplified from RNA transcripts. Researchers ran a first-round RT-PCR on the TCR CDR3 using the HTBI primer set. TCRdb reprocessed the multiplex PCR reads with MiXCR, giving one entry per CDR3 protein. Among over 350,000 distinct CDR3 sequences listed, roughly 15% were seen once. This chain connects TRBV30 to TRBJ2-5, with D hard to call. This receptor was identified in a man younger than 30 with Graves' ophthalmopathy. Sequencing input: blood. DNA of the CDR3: TGTGCCCAAAAACGTGGCTTCCAAGAGACCCAGTACTTC. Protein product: CAQKRGFQETQYF.